The present T cell receptor beta chain was sequenced within a study of T cell responses to AZD1222 COVID-19 vaccine. Notes on the study in general: Only after the peak T cell response were repertoires sampled.

About this clone: Its target is not known.

Second-dose recipients at about 4 or about 12 weeks were treated as one pooled group. The table came from immunoSEQ multiplex PCR; TCRdb's copy has only in-frame clones and leaves some out. Of 150,000 to 200,000 clones in the sample, just over 90% were seen once. This receptor was identified in an adult who received the AZD1222 COVID-19 vaccine. Specimen: peripheral blood, collected 28 days after the second AZD1222 dose.

The CDR3 sequence is CASSLGAGGETQYF. The CDR3 coding sequence is TGTGCCAGCAGCCTCGGTGCGGGAGGGGAGACCCAGTACTTC. The V and J genes are TRBV11-2 and TRBJ2-5; 9 positions match TRBD2. Germline V gene sequence: CDR1 SGHAT, CDR2 FQNNGV. The CDR3 runs 14 residues. The junction had 6 bases not matched to a gene; V was cut back by 5 bases and J by 5 bases. Complete variable domain (other parts from reference TRBV11-2 and TRBJ2-5): EAGVAQSPRYKIIEKRQSVAFWCNPISGHATLYWYQQILGQGPKLLIQFQNNGVVDDSQLPKDRFSAERLKGVDSTLKIQPAKLEDSAVYLCASSLGAGGETQYFGPGTRLLVL.